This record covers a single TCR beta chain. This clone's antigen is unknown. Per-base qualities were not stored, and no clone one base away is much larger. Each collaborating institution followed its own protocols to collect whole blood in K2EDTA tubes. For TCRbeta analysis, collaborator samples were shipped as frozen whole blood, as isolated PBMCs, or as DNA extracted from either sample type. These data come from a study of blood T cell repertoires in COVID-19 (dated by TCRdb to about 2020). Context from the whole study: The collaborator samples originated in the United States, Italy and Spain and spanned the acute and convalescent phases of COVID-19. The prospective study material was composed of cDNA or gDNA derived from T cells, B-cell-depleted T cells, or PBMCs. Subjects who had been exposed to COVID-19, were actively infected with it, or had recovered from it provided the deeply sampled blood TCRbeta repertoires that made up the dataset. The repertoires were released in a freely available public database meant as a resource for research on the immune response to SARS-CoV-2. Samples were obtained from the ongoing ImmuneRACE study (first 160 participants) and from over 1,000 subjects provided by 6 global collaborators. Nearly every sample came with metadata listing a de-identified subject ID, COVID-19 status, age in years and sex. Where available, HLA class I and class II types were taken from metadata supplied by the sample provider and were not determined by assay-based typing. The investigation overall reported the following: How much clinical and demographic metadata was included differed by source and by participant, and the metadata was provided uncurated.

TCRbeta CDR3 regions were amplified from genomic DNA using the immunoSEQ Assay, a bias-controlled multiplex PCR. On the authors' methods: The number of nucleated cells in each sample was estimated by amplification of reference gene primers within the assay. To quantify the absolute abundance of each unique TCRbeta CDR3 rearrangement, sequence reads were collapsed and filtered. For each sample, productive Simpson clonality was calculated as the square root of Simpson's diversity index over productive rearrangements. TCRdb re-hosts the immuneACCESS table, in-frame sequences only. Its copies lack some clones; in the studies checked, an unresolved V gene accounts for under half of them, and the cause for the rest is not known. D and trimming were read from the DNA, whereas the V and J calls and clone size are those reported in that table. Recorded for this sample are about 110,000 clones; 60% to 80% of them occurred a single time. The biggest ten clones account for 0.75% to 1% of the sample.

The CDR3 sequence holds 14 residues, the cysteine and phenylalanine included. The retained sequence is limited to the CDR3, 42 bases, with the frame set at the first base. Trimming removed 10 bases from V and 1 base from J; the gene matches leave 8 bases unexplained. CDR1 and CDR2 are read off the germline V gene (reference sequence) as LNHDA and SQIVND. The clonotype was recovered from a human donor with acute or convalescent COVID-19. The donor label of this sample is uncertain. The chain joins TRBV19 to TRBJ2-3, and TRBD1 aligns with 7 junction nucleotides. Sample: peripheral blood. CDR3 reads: CATRRQGGTDTQYF. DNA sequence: TGTGCCACACGGCGACAGGGAGGCACAGATACGCAGTATTTT.